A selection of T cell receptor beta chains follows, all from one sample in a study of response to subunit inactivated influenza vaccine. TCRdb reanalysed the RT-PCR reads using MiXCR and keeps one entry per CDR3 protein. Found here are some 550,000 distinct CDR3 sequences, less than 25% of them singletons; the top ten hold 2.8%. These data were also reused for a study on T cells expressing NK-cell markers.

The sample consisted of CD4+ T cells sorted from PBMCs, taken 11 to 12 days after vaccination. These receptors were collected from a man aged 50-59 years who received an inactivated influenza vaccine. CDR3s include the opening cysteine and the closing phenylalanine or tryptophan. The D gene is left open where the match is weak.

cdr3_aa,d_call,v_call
CASSSELQGNGYTF,TRBD1,TRBV7-2
CASSLMGTLAKNIQYF,-,TRBV5-6
CASSSTGGSKNSPLHF,TRBD1,TRBV7-9
CSAPKGVQETQYF,-,TRBV20-1
CASSLGTGGAVTVRYTF,TRBD1,TRBV4-1
CSASLGPYNSPLHF,-,TRBV20-1
CASSQDRVGAPRNTEAFF,-,TRBV14
CASSLTGPLSGANVLTF,TRBD1,TRBV7-8
CASSTLTVGPYEQYF,-,TRBV7-2
CASSFGKVGGSGEQFF,-,TRBV7-3
CAWSVLSGENSPLHF,-,TRBV30
CSGYRNEQFF,-,TRBV20-1
CASSFQGRAQHF,-,TRBV28
CASTKGRDSYEQYF,-,TRBV6-1
CASSKPGLAEFYEQYF,-,TRBV21-1
CASSERDKETQYF,-,TRBV7-3
CASSLAGLPTYEQYF,TRBD2,TRBV7-2
CASSTSGRANTEAFF,-,TRBV19
CASSRQPVNTGELFF,-,TRBV9
CASSFLLRTGESPLHF,TRBD1,TRBV7-9
CASSQSRGSQPQHF,-,TRBV16
CASSLAGGPRTGELFF,TRBD2,TRBV19
CATSREQVNYNEQFF,-,TRBV15
CSAPGTLGDTQCF,-,TRBV20-1
CASRPFEGWNNEQFF,-,TRBV2
CASSQERGQVGNEQFF,TRBD1,TRBV4-2
CASSRDAENTEAFF,-,TRBV27
CASSESNTGELFF,-,TRBV6-1
CATSDLGPYEQYF,-,TRBV24-1
CASSQESSYNEQFF,-,TRBV6-4
CASSLGGSGLTTQYF,-,TRBV7-6
CASTKRRDGTYEQYF,-,TRBV19
CASSLRGTTTNEKLFF,-,TRBV5-1
CASSLVAENTEAFF,-,TRBV7-9
CASSQGLQLSLAKNIQYF,-,TRBV3-1
CASSLDRPIQETQYF,-,TRBV5-1
CASSHRLTGSETQYF,TRBD1,TRBV7-6
CASSPRGRGRNQPQHF,TRBD1,TRBV6-2/TRBV6-3
CASTVGQGALYEQYF,TRBD1,TRBV9